This T cell receptor (beta chain) was identified in a study of blood T cell repertoires in COVID-19. Across the whole study: Donors in the United States, Italy and Spain gave samples during acute or convalescent COVID-19.

TCRdb keeps only in-frame clones here, not all; method: immunoSEQ multiplex PCR. The repertoire has some 300,000 clones, roughly 91% of them found once; the top ten carry less than 3%. All exposed participants met a person with COVID-19 within 2 weeks before entering the study. This CDR3 comprises 12 residues. The V and J ends lost 4 bases and 10 bases respectively, with 11 bases between them. The V gene's germline CDR1 is MDHEN and CDR2 SYDVKM. The sample comprised PBMCs or T cells enriched from blood (not recorded which). The chain uses TRBV28 and TRBJ2-1; possible D gene TRBD1, 6 bases. The TCR originated in a woman between 50 and 59 years old who had been exposed to COVID-19. The DNA of the CDR3 is TGTGCCAGCAGTTCCACAGGGTTAGAGCAGTTCTTC. Residues: CASSSTGLEQFF. Combining the CDR3 with reference TRBV28 and TRBJ2-1 gives the whole variable domain DVKVTQSSRYLVKRTGEKVFLECVQDMDHENMFWYRQDPGLGLRLIYFSYDVKMKEKGDIPEGYSVSREKKERFSLILESASTNQTSMYLCASSSTGLEQFFGPGTRLTVL.